The entry below describes one TCR beta chain. Its antigen is undetermined. CDR3 size: 15 residues. Germline V gene sequence: CDR1 MDHEN, CDR2 SYDVKM. V gave up 5 bases and J gave up 2 bases, with 15 bases separating them. This record belongs to a study of T-cell memory formation after mild COVID-19. Study results and caveats: Those CD4+ clones that contracted were mainly in CM and EM (CD8+ ones in EMRA).

5'RACE primed from the constant segment yielded TCR alpha and TCR beta cDNA libraries bearing sample barcodes and UMIs. MiXCR, run by TCRdb on the 5' RACE reads, gives a single entry per CDR3 protein. The top ten hold around 8.4% of the sample, which has fewer than 600,000 distinct CDR3 sequences, 20% to 25% seen once. V usage is TRBV28 and J usage is TRBJ1-1; TRBD1 is a possible D gene (5 bases). The sample consisted of PBMCs or a T cell subset sorted from them (not recorded which). The source is an adult woman who had mild COVID-19 (a few samples of this study predate the infection). Cell type and time point are not known. CDR3 sequence (DNA): TGTGCCAGCAGTCAAGGGCCCAGGGTTAACACTGAAGCTTTCTTT. It is translated as CASSQGPRVNTEAFF.